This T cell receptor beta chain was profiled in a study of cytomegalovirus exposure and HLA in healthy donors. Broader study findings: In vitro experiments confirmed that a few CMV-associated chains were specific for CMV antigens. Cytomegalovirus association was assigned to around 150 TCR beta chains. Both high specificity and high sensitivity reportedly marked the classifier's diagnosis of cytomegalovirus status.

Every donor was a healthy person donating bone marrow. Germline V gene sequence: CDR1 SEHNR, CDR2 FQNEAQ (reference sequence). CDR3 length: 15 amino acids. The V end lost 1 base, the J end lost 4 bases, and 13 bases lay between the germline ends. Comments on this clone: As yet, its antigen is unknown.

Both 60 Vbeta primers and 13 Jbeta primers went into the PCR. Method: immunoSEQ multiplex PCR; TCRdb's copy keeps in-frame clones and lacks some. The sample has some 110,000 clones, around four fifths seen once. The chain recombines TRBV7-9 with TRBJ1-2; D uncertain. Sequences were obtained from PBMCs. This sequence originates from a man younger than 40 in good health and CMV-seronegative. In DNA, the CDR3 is TGTGCCAGCAGCTTAGGAAGCGTCGAAATCTATGGCTACACCTTC. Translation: CASSLGSVEIYGYTF.